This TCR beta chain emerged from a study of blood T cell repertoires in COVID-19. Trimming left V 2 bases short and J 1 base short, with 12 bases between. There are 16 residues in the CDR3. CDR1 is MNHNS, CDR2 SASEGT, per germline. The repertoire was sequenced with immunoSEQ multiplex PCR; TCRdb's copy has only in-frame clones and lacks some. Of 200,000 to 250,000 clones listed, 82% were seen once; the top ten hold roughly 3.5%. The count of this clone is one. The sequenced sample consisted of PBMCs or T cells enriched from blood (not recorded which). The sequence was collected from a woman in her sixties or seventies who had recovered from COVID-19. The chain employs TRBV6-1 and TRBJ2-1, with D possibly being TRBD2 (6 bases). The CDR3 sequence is CASSERGGRSYNEQFF. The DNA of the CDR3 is TGTGCCAGCAGTGAACGTGGGGGGAGATCCTACAATGAGCAGTTCTTC.